This entry lists 27 T cell receptor beta chains sequenced from one sample in a study of CD8+CD57+ T cells in acquired aplastic anemia. Genomic DNA, the template, was used for profiling of the TCR beta VDJ and CDR3. TCRdb reprocessed the reads with MiXCR, giving one entry per CDR3 protein. The sample lists some 280,000 distinct CDR3 sequences, around three fifths seen once, with 6.5% to 10% in the top ten. Input material: sorted CD4+, CD8+, or CD8+CD57+ T cells (not recorded which) from PBMCs. Receptor source: a human donor with severe aplastic anemia or a healthy control (not recorded which).

In this sample, this clonotype turned up many times. V usage is TRBV30 and J usage is TRBJ2-2; TRBD2 might be the D (5 bases). Trimming took 2 bases from V and 8 from J, leaving 12 bases between them. This CDR3 contains 13 residues. The germline gives CDR1 GTSNPN, CDR2 SVGIG (reference sequence). In DNA, the CDR3 is TGTGCCTGGAGTAGGCGAGGGCGGGGGGAGCTGTTTTTT. This sequence encodes CAWSRRGRGELFF.

The gene calls are TRBV5-1 and TRBJ2-3, with 11 positions matching TRBD2. V dropped 1 base and J dropped 4; count of bases not matched to a gene: 8. Germline V gene lookup returns CDR1 SGHRS and CDR2 YFSETQ. CDR3 length: 17 residues. The CDR3 coding sequence is TGCGCCAGCAGCTTGATGGCTAGCGGGGGGCCTGCAGATACGCAGTATTTT. Its protein product is CASSLMASGGPADTQYF.

The chain employs TRBV20-1 and TRBJ2-7; D may be TRBD2 (7 bases). V lost 0 bases and J lost 2, with 14 bases in between. The CDR3 loop spans 15 amino acids. In germline, CDR1 is DFQATT, CDR2 SNEGSKA (reference sequence). CDR3 protein: CSAREKRDKTYEQYF. CDR3 bases: TGCAGTGCTAGAGAGAAGCGGGACAAGACCTACGAGCAGTACTTC.

This chain links TRBV7-9 with TRBJ2-3; D gene unclear. Germline values: CDR1 SEHNR, CDR2 FQNEAQ (reference sequence). The V gene lost 5 bases and the J gene lost 0 bases, with 9 bases spanning the gap. The CDR3 has 14 amino acids. This CDR3 reads CASSLSPSTDTQYF. The CDR3 bases are TGTGCCAGCAGCCTTTCACCTAGCACAGATACGCAGTATTTT.

A few counts support this clonotype. CDR3 DNA: TGTGCCACCAGTGATTCCCTTGGGGGCACTGAAGCTTTCTTT. It codes for CATSDSLGGTEAFF. The V call is TRBV24-1, the J call TRBJ1-1; a weak D match, TRBD1 (5 bases). The CDR3 covers 14 residues. The germline V gene has CDR1 KGHDR and CDR2 SFDVKD. V dropped 2 bases and J dropped 4 bases, with 10 bases sitting between them.

The J gene is TRBJ2-2, the V gene TRBV30, with D perhaps given as TRBD1 or TRBD2 (6 bases each). This CDR3 spans 16 amino acids. Trimming took 0 bases from V and 4 from J, leaving 15 bases between them. Germline V CDR1 and CDR2: GTSNPN, SVGIG (reference sequence). This CDR3 reads CAWSVSHGGGTGELFF. The CDR3 DNA follows: TGTGCCTGGAGTGTATCCCACGGAGGGGGCACCGGGGAGCTGTTTTTT.

This clonotype was recorded many times. The V gene is TRBV5-6, the J gene TRBJ1-1; a possible D gene is TRBD1 (5 bases). This CDR3 spans 14 amino acids. Germline CDR1 SGHDT, CDR2 YYEEEE. V dropped 1 base and J dropped 4 bases, with 11 bases sitting between them. Here the CDR3 reads CASSLRGLGTEAFF. CDR3 nucleotide sequence: TGTGCCAGCAGCTTGAGGGGCCTGGGCACTGAAGCTTTCTTT.

A note on this clonotype: The junction differs from germline at one of its ends, possibly a read error. CDR3: CSARVVNEKLSF. The CDR3 DNA sequence: TGCAGCGCTAGAGTGGTAAATGAAAAACTGTCTTTT. The V call is TRBV20-1, the J call TRBJ1-4; D unresolved. The germline CDR1 and CDR2 sequences are DFQATT and SNEGSKA (reference sequence). This CDR3 region has 12 residues.

This chain joins TRBV7-3 and TRBJ2-7; 10 bases are a match to TRBD2. V trimming: 6 bases; J trimming: 7 bases; junction bases outside the gene matches: 9. Germline V gene lookup returns CDR1 SGHTA and CDR2 FQGTGA. This CDR3 contains 14 residues. Written as DNA, the CDR3 is TGTGCCAGCAGTCGGACTAGCGGAGCTCCTGAGCAGTACTTC. It encodes CASSRTSGAPEQYF.

The V call is TRBV2, the J call TRBJ1-6; D is possibly TRBD1 (6 bases). Germline CDR1 and CDR2: SNHLY and FYNNEI. The germline V and J ends were trimmed by 6 bases and 10 bases, with 16 bases remaining between them. CDR3 length: 14 amino acids. Here the CDR3 reads CASSLWGARSPLHF. The CDR3 DNA reads TGTGCCAGCAGCCTCTGGGGGGCGAGGTCACCCCTCCACTTT. The whole variable domain, remainder taken from reference TRBV2 and TRBJ1-6, is EPEVTQTPSHQVTQMGQEVILRCVPISNHLYFYWYRQILGQKVEFLVSFYNNEISEKSEIFDDQFSVERPDGSNFTLKIRSTKLEDSAMYFCASSLWGARSPLHFGNGTRLTVT.

The chain couples TRBV5-1 to TRBJ1-2; 7 nucleotides agree with TRBD1. The trim removed 5 bases at V and 8 bases at J, leaving 12 bases unmatched. This CDR3 spans 14 amino acids. The germline V gene encodes CDR1 SGHRS and CDR2 YFSETQ. The CDR3 sequence is CASSPRQGMGGYTF. DNA of the CDR3: TGCGCCAGCAGTCCCCGACAGGGAATGGGCGGCTACACCTTC.

This chain links TRBV20-1 with TRBJ2-7; TRBD2 matches 11 bases. The CDR3 loop spans 16 amino acids. V lost 3 bases, J lost 4 bases, and 11 bases stayed unmatched. From germline, CDR1 is DFQATT and CDR2 SNEGSKA (reference sequence). The CDR3 here is CSASPLLAGGIYEQYF. The CDR3 DNA follows: TGCAGTGCTAGCCCTTTGTTAGCGGGGGGGATATACGAGCAGTACTTC.

This clonotype was seen a handful of times. This chain uses TRBV7-9 with TRBJ1-6, with D hard to call. CDR1 SEHNR and CDR2 FQNEAQ come from the germline V gene (reference sequence). V was shortened by 6 bases and J by 14 bases, with 17 bases between the two germline ends. The CDR3 totals 13 residues. The DNA of the CDR3 is TGTGCCAGCAGTTCCGGGTTGGGGATGACCCTCCACTTT. Amino acid sequence: CASSSGLGMTLHF.

The chain employs TRBV7-3 and TRBJ1-6; D not resolved. The CDR3 consists of 13 residues. The germline gives CDR1 SGHTA, CDR2 FQGTGA. V lost 2 bases and J lost 7, with 6 bases in between. CDR3 in DNA: TGTGCCAGCAGCTTAGTCGCGAATTCACCCCTCCACTTT. This codes for CASSLVANSPLHF.

This chain links TRBV20-1 with TRBJ2-7, with TRBD1 identical over 10 bases. This CDR3 has 15 residues. Unmatched junction bases numbered 12, after V lost 6 bases and J lost 4 bases. Germline V gene sequence: CDR1 DFQATT, CDR2 SNEGSKA (reference sequence). Written as DNA, the CDR3 is TGCAGTGCAGTAACCGGGACAGGGGATCCGTACGAGCAGTACTTC. Translation: CSAVTGTGDPYEQYF.

CDR3 in amino acids: CASSLALSGDGTDTQYF. CDR3 nucleotides: TGTGCCAGCAGCTTAGCGCTTAGCGGGGATGGCACAGATACGCAGTATTTT. The rearrangement joins TRBV7-8 to TRBJ2-3; 8 nucleotides agree with TRBD2. The length of the CDR3 is 17 residues. V lost 0 bases, J lost 1 base, and 6 bases stayed unmatched. The germline gives CDR1 SGHVS, CDR2 FQNEAQ.

The genes are TRBV2 and TRBJ2-7; 9 nucleotides align to TRBD2. Germline V CDR1 and CDR2: SNHLY, FYNNEI. Trimming at V came to 1 base and at J to 2 bases, leaving 3 bases not matched to a gene. There are 15 residues in the CDR3. CDR3 amino acids: CASSEGLAGTYEQYF. The CDR3 bases are TGTGCCAGCAGTGAAGGCCTAGCGGGGACCTACGAGCAGTACTTC. Variable domain in full (rest from reference TRBV2 and TRBJ2-7): EPEVTQTPSHQVTQMGQEVILRCVPISNHLYFYWYRQILGQKVEFLVSFYNNEISEKSEIFDDQFSVERPDGSNFTLKIRSTKLEDSAMYFCASSEGLAGTYEQYFGPGTRLTVT.

The chain uses TRBV9 and TRBJ1-5; D is perhaps TRBD1 (6 bases). This CDR3 contains 15 residues. CDR1 SGDLS and CDR2 YYNGEE come from the germline V gene. The V end was cut by 3 bases, the J end by 1 base, with 11 bases between. This CDR3 reads CASSEGGESNQPQHF. CDR3 sequence (DNA): TGTGCCAGCAGCGAGGGGGGGGAAAGCAATCAGCCCCAGCATTTT.

This clonotype was detected ten times or more. The chain has TRBV12-3 or TRBV12-4 and TRBJ1-4; weak D call: TRBD1 (5 bases). This CDR3 has 13 residues. Trimming removed 7 bases from V and 8 bases from J, with 14 bases in between. For the CDR3, the DNA is TGTGCCAGCACCTTAAGGGGAGGAGAAAAACTGTTTTTT. Translated, it gives CASTLRGGEKLFF.

This chain joins TRBV10-3 and TRBJ1-6; D is perhaps TRBD1 (6 bases). The V and J ends lost 2 bases and 0 bases respectively, with 11 bases between them. Looked up from germline, CDR1 is ENHRY and CDR2 is SYGVKD. CDR3 length equals 17 residues. The DNA of the CDR3 is TGTGCCATCAGTGAGGGGGGGGGCTTCTCCTATAATTCACCCCTCCACTTT. Translated, it gives CAISEGGGFSYNSPLHF.

The J gene is TRBJ2-7, the V gene TRBV2; TRBD2 might be the D (6 bases). Per germline, CDR1 SNHLY and CDR2 FYNNEI. CDR3 length equals 14 residues. The V end was cut by 6 bases, the J end by 0 bases, with 12 bases between. CDR3 sequence reads: CASSPGGNSYEQYF. The CDR3 coding sequence is TGTGCCAGCAGCCCCGGCGGGAACTCCTACGAGCAGTACTTC.

The chain couples TRBV11-2 to TRBJ1-1; D gene unclear. Germline V gives CDR1 SGHAT, CDR2 FQNNGV. V was shortened by 3 bases and J by 4 bases, with 9 bases between the two germline ends. The CDR3 covers 13 residues. CDR3 bases: TGTGCCAGCAGCTTGTTTGGGAGCACTGAAGCTTTCTTT. Its translation: CASSLFGSTEAFF.

The V call is TRBV7-2, the J call TRBJ1-5, with a weak D call TRBD1 (5 bases). Germline V gene data show CDR1 as SGHTA and CDR2 as FQGNSA. The CDR3 runs to 14 residues. V lost 3 bases and J 1 base, leaving 7 bases between the germline ends. CDR3 sequence (DNA): TGTGCCAGCAGCTTCAGGGAAAGCAATCAGCCCCAGCATTTT. Translated, it gives CASSFRESNQPQHF.

CDR3 loop: CASSSQGGGYTF. Written as DNA, the CDR3 is TGTGCCAGCAGCTCCCAGGGCGGGGGCTACACCTTC. The chain combines TRBV16 with TRBJ1-2; a possible D gene is TRBD1 (5 bases). V lost 5 bases and J 8 bases, leaving 12 bases between the germline ends. CDR3 length equals 12 residues. From germline, CDR1 is KGHSY and CDR2 FQNENV.

This clonotype was observed once. The gene calls are TRBV7-6 and TRBJ1-6; D is undetermined. Germline CDR1 SGHVS, CDR2 FNYEAQ. The length of the CDR3 is 13 residues. V lost 5 bases, J lost 8 bases, and 10 bases lay in between. This CDR3 reads CASSGGWDSPLHF. For the CDR3, the DNA is TGTGCCAGCAGCGGCGGTTGGGATTCACCCCTCCACTTT.

The J gene is TRBJ2-1, the V gene TRBV7-6, with unresolved D. V dropped 2 bases and J dropped 5 bases, with 16 bases sitting between them. Germline lookup yields CDR1 SGHVS and CDR2 FNYEAQ. This CDR3 is built from 16 residues. CDR3 coding DNA: TGTGCCAGCAGCTTAACTCAGCGAGAGCTAGACAATGAGCAGTTCTTC. Translating gives CASSLTQRELDNEQFF.

This clonotype was recorded at least ten times. The chain recombines TRBV4-3 with TRBJ1-4; D call uncertain. Trimming cost V 2 bases and J 7 bases, with 8 bases left between them. In germline, CDR1 is LGHNA, CDR2 YSLEER. This CDR3 is 13 amino acids long. CDR3 in amino acids: CASSQLGGEKLFF. CDR3 nucleotides: TGCGCCAGCAGCCAACTGGGAGGTGAAAAACTGTTTTTT.